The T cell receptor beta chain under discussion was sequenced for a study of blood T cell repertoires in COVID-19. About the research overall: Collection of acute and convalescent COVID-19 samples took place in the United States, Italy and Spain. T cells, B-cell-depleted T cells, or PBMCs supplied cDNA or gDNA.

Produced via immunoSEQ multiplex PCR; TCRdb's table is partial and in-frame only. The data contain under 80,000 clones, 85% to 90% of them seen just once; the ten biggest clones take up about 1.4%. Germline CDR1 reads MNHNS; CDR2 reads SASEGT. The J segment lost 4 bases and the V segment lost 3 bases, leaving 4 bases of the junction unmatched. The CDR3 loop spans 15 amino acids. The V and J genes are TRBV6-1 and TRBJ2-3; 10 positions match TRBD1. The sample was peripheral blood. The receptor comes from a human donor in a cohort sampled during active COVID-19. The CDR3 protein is CASSEVTGGSDTQYF. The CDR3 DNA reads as TGTGCCAGCAGTGAGGTGACAGGGGGCTCAGATACGCAGTATTTT.